This T cell receptor (beta chain) came from a study of cytomegalovirus exposure and HLA in healthy donors. Amplification used 60 Vbeta primers and 13 Jbeta primers. TCRdb's copy holds only in-frame clones and misses some; the assay was immunoSEQ multiplex PCR. This sample carries 100,000 to 150,000 clones, around 80% of them seen once, and the ten largest clones take approximately 1.7%. V was clipped by 3 bases and J by 3 bases; unmatched bases: 4. Germline assignment: CDR1 SGDLS and CDR2 YYNGEE. The CDR3 loop spans 14 amino acids. Broader study findings: Roughly uniform depth of sequencing across donors was assumed in presence/absence analyses. With DRB1 most and HLA-C fewest, TCR association rates differed between HLA loci in a later analysis.

Of note for this clone: The antigen is undetermined.

This chain connects TRBV9 to TRBJ2-5; 8 nucleotides align to TRBD2. The sequenced sample consisted of PBMCs. This sequence originates from a woman aged 45-65 years in good health and CMV-seronegative. The CDR3 loop is CASSARGEEETQYF. CDR3 sequence (DNA): TGTGCCAGCAGCGCGCGGGGGGAGGAAGAGACCCAGTACTTC.